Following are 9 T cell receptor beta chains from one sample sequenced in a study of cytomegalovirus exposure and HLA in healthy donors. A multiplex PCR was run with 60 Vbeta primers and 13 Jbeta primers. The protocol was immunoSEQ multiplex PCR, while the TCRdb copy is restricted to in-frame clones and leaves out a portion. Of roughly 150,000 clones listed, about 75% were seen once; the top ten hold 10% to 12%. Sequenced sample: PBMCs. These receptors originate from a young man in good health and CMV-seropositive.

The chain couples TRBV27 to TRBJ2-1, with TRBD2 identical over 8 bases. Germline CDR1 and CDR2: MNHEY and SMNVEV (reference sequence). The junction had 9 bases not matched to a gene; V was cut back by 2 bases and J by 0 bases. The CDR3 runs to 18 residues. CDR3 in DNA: TGTGCCAGCAGTTTAGCGTTAGCGGGGATCGTCTCCTACAATGAGCAGTTCTTC. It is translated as CASSLALAGIVSYNEQFF.

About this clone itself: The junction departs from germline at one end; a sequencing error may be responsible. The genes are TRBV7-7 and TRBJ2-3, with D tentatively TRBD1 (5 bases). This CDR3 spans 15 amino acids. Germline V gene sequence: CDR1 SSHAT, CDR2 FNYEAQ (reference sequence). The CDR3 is CASSLLPMAGDTQYF. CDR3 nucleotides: TGTGCTAGCAGCTTACTCCCTATGGCAGGGGATACGCAGTATTTT.

DNA for the CDR3: TGCAGCGTTGAAAGAGGGCTAGAAGCTTTCTTT. Its translation: CSVERGLEAFF. This sequence joins TRBV29-1 and TRBJ1-1; D is unresolved. CDR3 length: 11 residues. Germline V gene sequence: CDR1 SQVTM, CDR2 ANQGSEA. The V gene lost 2 bases and the J gene lost 8 bases, with 9 bases spanning the gap.

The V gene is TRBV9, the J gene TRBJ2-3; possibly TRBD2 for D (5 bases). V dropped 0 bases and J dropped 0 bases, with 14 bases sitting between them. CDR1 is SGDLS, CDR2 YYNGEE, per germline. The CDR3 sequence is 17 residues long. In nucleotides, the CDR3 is TGTGCCAGCAGCGTAGCTGAGCGGACCCGTAGCACAGATACGCAGTATTTT. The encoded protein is CASSVAERTRSTDTQYF.

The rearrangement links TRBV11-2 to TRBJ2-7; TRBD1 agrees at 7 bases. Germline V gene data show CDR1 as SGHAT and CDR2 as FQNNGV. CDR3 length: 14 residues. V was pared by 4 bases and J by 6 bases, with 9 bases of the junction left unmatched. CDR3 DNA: TGTGCCAGCAGCTCACTGACAGGGTTCGTCGAGCAGTACTTC. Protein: CASSSLTGFVEQYF.

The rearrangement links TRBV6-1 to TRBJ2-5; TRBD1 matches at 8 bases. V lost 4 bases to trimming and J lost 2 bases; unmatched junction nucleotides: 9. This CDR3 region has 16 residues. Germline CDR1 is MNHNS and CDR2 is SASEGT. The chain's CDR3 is CASSVGGTGVQETQYF. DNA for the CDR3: TGTGCCAGCAGTGTAGGGGGGACAGGCGTACAAGAGACCCAGTACTTC.

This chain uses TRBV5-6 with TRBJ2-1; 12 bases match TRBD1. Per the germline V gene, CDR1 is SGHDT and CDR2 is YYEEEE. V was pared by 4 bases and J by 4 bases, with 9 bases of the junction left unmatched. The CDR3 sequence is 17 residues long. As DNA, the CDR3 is TGTGCCAGCAGCCTCTACCCGGGACAGGGGGCTTACAATGAGCAGTTCTTC. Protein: CASSLYPGQGAYNEQFF.

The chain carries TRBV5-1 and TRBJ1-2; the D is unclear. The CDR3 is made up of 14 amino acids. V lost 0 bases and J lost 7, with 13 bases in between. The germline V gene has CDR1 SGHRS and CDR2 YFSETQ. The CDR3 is CASSLVGSATGYTF. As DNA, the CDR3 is TGCGCCAGCAGCTTGGTCGGCAGCGCCACTGGCTACACCTTC. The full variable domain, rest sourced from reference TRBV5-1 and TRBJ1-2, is KAGVTQTPRYLIKTRGQQVTLSCSPISGHRSVSWYQQTPGQGLQFLFEYFSETQRNKGNFPGRFSGRQFSNSRSEMNVSTLELGDSALYLCASSLVGSATGYTFGSGTRLTVV.

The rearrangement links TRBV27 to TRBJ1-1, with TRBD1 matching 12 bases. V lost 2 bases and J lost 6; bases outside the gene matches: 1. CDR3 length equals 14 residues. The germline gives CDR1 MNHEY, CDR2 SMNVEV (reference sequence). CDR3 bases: TGTGCCAGCAGTTTAGGGACAGGGGGCCCTGAAGCTTTCTTT. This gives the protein CASSLGTGGPEAFF.